Each of the 5 T cell receptor beta chains below was sequenced from the same sample in a study of yellow fever vaccine responses in identical twins. TCRdb re-derived calls from the RT-PCR reads in MiXCR, one entry per CDR3 protein. The sample shows about 1,700 distinct CDR3 sequences, less than 85% of them seen only once. The sequencing used T cells from blood (PBMCs), unsorted or a sorted subset (not recorded which), collected before or after yellow fever vaccination (not recorded which). These receptors came from a female donor who received the yellow fever vaccine.

This clonotype was picked up a small number of times. The rearrangement uses TRBV7-9 and TRBJ2-7, with 11 bases lining up with TRBD2. There are 15 residues in the CDR3. The junction had 7 bases not matched to a gene; V was cut back by 4 bases and J by 5 bases. The germline V gene has CDR1 SEHNR and CDR2 FQNEAQ (reference sequence). CDR3 sequence reads: CASSSRLAGLNEQYF. The CDR3, as DNA: TGTGCCAGCAGCTCGCGACTAGCGGGACTCAACGAGCAGTACTTC.

The chain employs TRBV4-2 and TRBJ2-7, with 11 nucleotides matching TRBD2. Unmatched junction bases numbered 8, after V lost 1 base and J lost 0 bases. Germline lookup yields CDR1 LGHNA and CDR2 YNFKEQ. This CDR3 spans 18 amino acids. CDR3 loop: CASSQGGLAGRSSYEQYF. The CDR3 coding sequence is TGTGCCAGCAGCCAAGGAGGACTAGCGGGCCGTAGCTCCTACGAGCAGTACTTC.

This sequence joins TRBV12-3 or TRBV12-4 and TRBJ2-5; 15 nucleotides line up with TRBD2. CDR3 size: 19 residues. V shed 3 bases, J shed 4 bases, and the junction held 12 bases outside the gene matches. In DNA form, the CDR3 reads TGTGCCAGCAGTTTCCAGAGGACTAGCGGGAGGGCTTGGGGAGAGACCCAGTACTTC. Translation gives CASSFQRTSGRAWGETQYF.

The J gene is TRBJ1-2, the V gene TRBV9; no clear D gene. Trimming left V 1 base short and J 10 bases short, with 11 bases between. CDR1 and CDR2 (germline): SGDLS, YYNGEE. The CDR3 totals 12 residues. CDR3 bases: TGTGCCAGCAGCGTAATGTTTGACGACTACACCTTC. This translates into CASSVMFDDYTF.

This clonotype was seen a single time. The J gene is TRBJ2-7, the V gene TRBV11-1, with unresolved D. CDR1 SGHAT and CDR2 FQDESV come from the germline V gene (reference sequence). CDR3 length: 12 residues. V gave up 4 bases and J gave up 4 bases, with 8 bases separating them. DNA of the CDR3: TGTGCCAGCAGCTGGACCATTTACGAGCAGTACTTC. Translating it yields CASSWTIYEQYF.